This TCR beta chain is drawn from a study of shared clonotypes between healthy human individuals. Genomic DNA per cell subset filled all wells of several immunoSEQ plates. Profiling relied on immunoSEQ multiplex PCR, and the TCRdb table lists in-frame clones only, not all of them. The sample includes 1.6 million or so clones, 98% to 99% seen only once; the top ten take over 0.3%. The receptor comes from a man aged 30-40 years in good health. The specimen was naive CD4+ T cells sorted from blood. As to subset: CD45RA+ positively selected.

CDR3 coding DNA: TGTGCCAGCAGTCCCCTTCCCAATGAGCAGTTCTTC. It translates to CASSPLPNEQFF. The V and J genes are TRBV28 and TRBJ2-1; D is unclear. The CDR3 is 12 amino acids. Looked up from germline, CDR1 is MDHEN and CDR2 is SYDVKM. The V and J ends lost 5 bases and 6 bases respectively, with 8 bases between them.